This entry lists 15 T cell receptor beta chains sequenced from one sample in a study of breast tumors, draining lymph nodes, adjacent tissues. Axillary draining lymph nodes of breast cancer patients supplied the node samples. TCRdb re-analysed the multiplex PCR reads in MiXCR, keeping a single row per CDR3 protein. This sample has about 130,000 distinct CDR3 sequences, with 20% found just once. Specimen: axillary lymph node tissue. These receptors were taken from a female donor with breast cancer. Some clones in this sample may be carry-over from other donors' samples.

The chain employs TRBV28 and TRBJ1-2, with D possibly matching TRBD1 (5 bases). The CDR3 consists of 12 residues. The germline gives CDR1 MDHEN, CDR2 SYDVKM. V gave up 4 bases and J gave up 7 bases, with 10 bases separating them. The CDR3 DNA sequence: TGTGCCAGCAGTTCAGGGAGCGGTGGCTACACCTTC. The encoded protein is CASSSGSGGYTF.

This clonotype is a singleton in its sample. A clone one base away is much larger, so this may be a read error. The rearrangement links TRBV15 to TRBJ2-2; 7 bases map to TRBD2. The length of the CDR3 is 13 residues. CDR1 and CDR2 (germline): LNHNV, YYDKDF (reference sequence). CDR3 in DNA: TGTGCCGCCAGGGAGGGGAACACCGGGGAGCTGTTTTTT. Protein product: CAAREGNTGELFF.

This clonotype was detected many times. The genes are TRBV2 and TRBJ2-7, with 7 nucleotides matching TRBD1. The germline CDR1 and CDR2 sequences are SNHLY and FYNNEI. After removal of 6 bases from V and 6 bases from J, the junction contained 11 bases not matched to a gene. The length of the CDR3 is 14 residues. In DNA form, the CDR3 reads TGTGCCAGCAGACTATTACAGGGGCAGGGCGAGCAGTACTTC. It is translated as CASRLLQGQGEQYF.

Ten or more counts support this clonotype. CDR3 region: CASSFKPGAEQYF. The CDR3 nucleotides read TGTGCCAGCAGTTTTAAACCCGGGGCCGAGCAGTACTTC. This chain links TRBV7-8 with TRBJ2-7; perhaps D is TRBD1 or TRBD2 (5 bases each). This CDR3 is built from 13 residues. V lost 6 bases to trimming and J lost 6 bases, with 15 bases between them. Germline V gene lookup returns CDR1 SGHVS and CDR2 FQNEAQ.

This clonotype was seen ten or more times. The chain is built from TRBV12-3 or TRBV12-4 and TRBJ2-3, with 7 positions matching TRBD1. The CDR3 has 16 amino acids. With V trimmed by 5 bases and J by 8 bases, 16 bases remained unmatched. The CDR3 sequence is CASSDRAPPLQPTQYF. CDR3 nucleotides: TGTGCCAGCAGTGACAGGGCGCCTCCACTACAGCCTACGCAGTATTTT.

About this clonotype itself: Just one base apart from a much larger clone, this may be a read error. The CDR3 ends on some other residue instead of the conserved phenylalanine or tryptophan, so this is likely a read error. The CDR3 reads CSARSLRGSYNEQFL. In nucleotides, the CDR3 is TGCAGTGCTAGAAGCCTCAGGGGCTCCTACAATGAGCAGTTCCTC. V usage is TRBV20-1 and J usage is TRBJ2-1; D is possibly TRBD1 (6 bases). The CDR3 sequence is 15 residues long. Germline lookup yields CDR1 DFQATT and CDR2 SNEGSKA (reference sequence). V was clipped by 2 bases and J by 0 bases, with 11 bases between them.

This clonotype was observed at least ten times. The CDR3 DNA reads as TGTGCCAGCACTCGGGTGGGGACAGGGCCCTCTCACCCAATTAATTCACCCCTCCACTTT. Amino acid sequence: CASTRVGTGPSHPINSPLHF. The J gene is TRBJ1-6, the V gene TRBV6-4; 9 bases fit TRBD1. The CDR3 runs 20 residues. The germline CDR1 and CDR2 sequences are MRHNA and SNTAGT. J lost 6 bases, V lost 7 bases, and 22 bases had no gene match.

As concerns this clonotype: A read error may explain this, as a much larger clone is one base away. The genes are TRBV5-1 and TRBJ1-2; tentative D call: TRBD1 (5 bases). This CDR3 is built from 13 residues. From germline, CDR1 is SGHRS and CDR2 YFSETQ. Trimming removed 0 bases from V and 4 bases from J, with 7 bases in between. The CDR3, as DNA: TGCGCCAGCAGCTTGGACAGGAGCTATGGCTACACCTTC. Translated: CASSLDRSYGYTF.

This clonotype was seen repeatedly, ten times or more. The chain uses TRBV25-1 and TRBJ2-1, with 11 bases lining up with TRBD2. Germline V lookup: CDR1 MGHDK, CDR2 SYGVNS. V trimming: 1 base; J trimming: 1 base; junction bases outside the gene matches: 0. CDR3 length equals 16 residues. The DNA for the CDR3 is TGTGCCAGCAGTGAATCTAGCGGGAGGTCCTACAATGAGCAGTTCTTC. Its protein is CASSESSGRSYNEQFF.

This clonotype was seen many times. This chain connects TRBV5-1 to TRBJ2-3; D may be TRBD1 or TRBD2 (5 bases each). This CDR3 region has 13 residues. With 3 bases removed from V and 3 bases from J, the gap between germline ends came to 8 bases. Germline CDR1 is SGHRS and CDR2 is YFSETQ. CDR3 protein: CASSWDGTDTQYF. The DNA for the CDR3 is TGCGCCAGCAGCTGGGACGGAACAGATACGCAGTATTTT.

This clonotype was seen ten or more times. This chain uses TRBV20-1 with TRBJ2-1; 8 bases map to TRBD1. The germline V gene encodes CDR1 DFQATT and CDR2 SNEGSKA (reference sequence). The CDR3 spans 15 residues. V was pared by 2 bases and J by 3 bases, with 6 bases of the junction left unmatched. The CDR3 reads CSARSPDRGYNEQFF. The DNA of the CDR3 is TGCAGTGCTAGATCCCCCGACAGGGGCTACAATGAGCAGTTCTTC.

This clonotype came up many times. The genes are TRBV7-3 and TRBJ1-2, with D possibly TRBD1 on 6 matching bases. The germline V gene encodes CDR1 SGHTA and CDR2 FQGTGA. V was cut by 8 bases and J by 8 bases, with 21 bases left in between. The CDR3 is 14 amino acids. The CDR3 loop is CASGVGGGLSGYTF. In nucleotides, the CDR3 is TGTGCCAGCGGGGTAGGGGGGGGGCTGTCCGGCTACACCTTC.

This clonotype was counted ten times or more. The rearrangement links TRBV7-3 to TRBJ2-3, with D possibly being TRBD2 (6 bases). Germline V CDR1 and CDR2: SGHTA, FQGTGA. The CDR3 has 15 amino acids. With 1 base removed from V and 8 bases from J, the gap between germline ends came to 16 bases. CDR3 amino acids: CASSLMSVEGGTQYF. CDR3 nucleotide sequence: TGTGCCAGCAGCTTAATGAGTGTAGAGGGAGGTACGCAGTATTTT.

This clonotype was counted between two and nine times. A read error is possible here, since a much larger clone lies one base away. The rearrangement links TRBV30 to TRBJ2-1, with D perhaps TRBD1 (6 bases). Trimming stripped 5 bases from V and 4 bases from J, with 12 bases between. Germline V CDR1 and CDR2: GTSNPN, SVGIG (reference sequence). The CDR3 contains 13 residues. The CDR3 is CAWRQGSYNEQFF. CDR3 sequence (DNA): TGTGCCTGGCGGCAGGGGTCATACAATGAGCAGTTCTTC.

In its sample, this clonotype was seen many times. The V and J genes are TRBV5-8 and TRBJ2-5; 7 bases match TRBD2. Germline assignment: CDR1 SGHTS and CDR2 YDEGEE. The V gene end was trimmed by 2 bases and the J gene end by 7 bases; junction bases not matched to a gene: 14. This CDR3 comprises 16 residues. The CDR3 loop is CASSFHLKLSGGTQYF. CDR3 bases: TGTGCCAGCAGCTTCCACTTGAAGTTATCGGGGGGGACCCAGTACTTC.